These T cell receptor beta chains were read from a single sample in a study of T cell changes during pregnancy in multiple sclerosis. Profiled with immunoSEQ multiplex PCR; TCRdb holds only in-frame clones, not every one. Of 95,000 to 110,000 clones in the sample, about 91% were seen once. Specimen: peripheral blood, collected after pregnancy. These receptors all come from a female donor with multiple sclerosis, enrolled in a pregnancy study. Each CDR3 is given with its conserved first and last residue. D genes are given only for firm matches. Only some rows state a clone size, as once, few, many or a class for expanded clones.

j_call | v_call | clone_size | d_call | cdr3_aa | cdr3_nt
TRBJ2-2 | TRBV5-1 | once | TRBD2 | CASSFSGGNTGELFF | TGCGCCAGCAGCTTTAGCGGGGGGAACACCGGGGAGCTGTTTTTT
TRBJ2-1 | TRBV2 | NA | TRBD2 | CAIGERGGHLNGEQFF | TGTGCCATTGGGGAGCGGGGGGGCCATCTCAACGGTGAGCAGTTCTTC
TRBJ2-3 | TRBV11-3 | NA | NA | CASSLGRRHGIDTQYF | TGTGCCAGCAGCTTAGGAAGGAGACACGGGATAGATACGCAGTATTTT
TRBJ2-7 | TRBV2 | NA | NA | CASTMLYEQYF | TGTGCCAGTACAATGCTGTACGAGCAGTACTTC
TRBJ2-7 | TRBV5-1 | NA | NA | CASSRTAYSYEQYF | TGCGCCAGCAGCAGGACAGCTTACTCCTACGAGCAGTACTTC
TRBJ1-4 | TRBV28 | NA | NA | CASSLGQGGGEKLFF | TGTGCCAGCAGTTTAGGGCAGGGCGGTGGTGAAAAACTGTTTTTT
TRBJ1-1 | TRBV15 | NA | NA | CATSPGRTNRWNTEAFF | TGTGCCACCAGCCCCGGGAGGACAAACCGTTGGAACACTGAAGCTTTCTTT
TRBJ2-7 | TRBV19 | NA | TRBD2 | CASSRPLADLYEQYF | TGTGCCAGTAGCCGACCCCTAGCGGACCTCTACGAGCAGTACTTC
TRBJ1-1 | TRBV21-1 | NA | NA | CASSKGSEGKNTEAFF | TGTGCCAGCAGCAAAGGATCGGAGGGGAAAAACACTGAAGCTTTCTTT
TRBJ2-3 | TRBV6-1 | NA | NA | CASKGGADTDTQYF | TGTGCCAGCAAAGGGGGGGCCGATACAGATACGCAGTATTTT
TRBJ2-7 | TRBV4-2 | once | NA | CASSQDLFWRQVPPYEQYF | TGTGCCAGCAGCCAAGACTTATTTTGGAGACAGGTGCCCCCCTACGAGCAGTACTTC
TRBJ1-4 | TRBV7-9 | NA | NA | CASSLAKSGRGKGEKLFF | TGTGCCAGCAGCTTAGCGAAGTCGGGTAGGGGGAAGGGTGAAAAACTGTTTTTT
TRBJ2-1 | TRBV5-4 | once | NA | CASSQGDEQFF | TGTGCCAGCAGCCAAGGGGATGAGCAGTTCTTC
TRBJ2-3 | TRBV7-6 | NA | TRBD2 | CASSLGARTSGTDTQYF | TGTGCCAGCAGCTTGGGTGCCAGGACTAGCGGCACAGATACGCAGTATTTT
TRBJ2-3 | TRBV14 | NA | NA | CASSPKGVTQYF | TGTGCCAGCAGCCCCAAGGGAGTTACGCAGTATTTT
TRBJ2-6 | TRBV27 | NA | TRBD1 | CASSTRDRLSGANVLTF | TGTGCCAGCAGTACCCGGGACAGATTATCTGGGGCCAACGTCCTGACTTTC
TRBJ2-7 | TRBV18 | NA | TRBD1 | CASSPDRERDEQYF | TGTGCCAGCTCACCCGACAGGGAGAGAGACGAGCAGTACTTC
TRBJ2-7 | TRBV2 | NA | TRBD1 | CASSRTGKRGSYEQYF | TGTGCCAGCAGTCGGACAGGAAAACGAGGGTCCTACGAGCAGTACTTC
TRBJ2-1 | TRBV7-2 | NA | NA | CASSLTATNEQFF | TGTGCCAGCAGCTTAACAGCCACCAATGAGCAGTTCTTC
TRBJ1-4 | TRBV13 | NA | NA | CASSVIFRRTNEKLFF | TGTGCCAGCAGCGTCATATTCAGGCGAACGAATGAAAAACTGTTTTTT
TRBJ2-3 | TRBV6-1 | NA | NA | CASSIGASLQYF | TGTGCCAGCAGTATAGGGGCCTCACTGCAGTATTTT
TRBJ2-7 | TRBV20-1 | NA | NA | CSARDLGEQYF | TGCAGTGCTAGAGATCTAGGCGAGCAGTACTTC
TRBJ1-3 | TRBV18 | NA | NA | CASSLNSGNTIYF | TGTGCCAGCTCACTCAACTCTGGAAACACCATATATTTT
TRBJ1-1 | TRBV5-1 | NA | TRBD1 | CASSSKPTGLYTEAFF | TGCGCCAGCAGCTCCAAACCGACAGGGTTGTACACTGAAGCTTTCTTT
TRBJ1-2 | TRBV19 | NA | TRBD1 | CASTLLGQEPNYGYTF | TGTGCCAGTACCCTTCTGGGACAGGAACCTAACTATGGCTACACCTTC
TRBJ2-7 | TRBV7-9 | NA | TRBD1 | CASSLITGAIDEQYF | TGTGCCAGCAGCTTAATTACAGGGGCAATCGACGAGCAGTACTTC
TRBJ2-2 | TRBV7-2 | NA | TRBD2 | CASSFASGVNTGELFF | TGTGCCAGCAGCTTCGCTAGCGGGGTGAACACCGGGGAGCTGTTTTTT
TRBJ1-4 | TRBV5-1 | NA | TRBD1 | CASSLTGQATNEKLFF | TGCGCCAGCAGCTTGACGGGACAGGCAACTAATGAAAAACTGTTTTTT
TRBJ2-1 | TRBV9 | NA | NA | CASSVDGDNEQFF | TGTGCCAGCAGCGTAGACGGAGACAATGAGCAGTTCTTC
TRBJ2-7 | TRBV5-1 | NA | TRBD2 | CASSLATSDVREQYF | TGCGCCAGCAGCTTGGCCACTAGCGACGTGCGGGAGCAGTACTTC
TRBJ2-1 | TRBV10-2 | NA | TRBD2 | CASSGTSGNSYNEQFF | TGCGCCAGCAGCGGGACTAGCGGGAATTCCTACAATGAGCAGTTCTTC
TRBJ1-2 | TRBV30 | NA | NA | CAWRILSTRFYGYTF | TGTGCCTGGAGGATCCTTTCAACACGATTCTATGGCTACACCTTC